One sample yielded the 25 T cell receptor beta chains listed below, sequenced in a study of shared clonotypes between healthy human individuals. This table comes from immunoSEQ multiplex PCR, and its TCRdb copy is limited to in-frame clones, with some not included. The sample has hundreds of thousands of clones, around three quarters seen once. The sample was PBMCs. The source of these receptors is a middle-aged woman in good health. Some clones in this sample may be carry-over from other donors' samples.

The gene calls are TRBV6-1 and TRBJ1-1; a weak D match, TRBD1 (6 bases). The germline V gene has CDR1 MNHNS and CDR2 SASEGT. There are 14 residues in the CDR3. The ends were cut back, 6 bases at V and 7 bases at J, with 18 bases in the middle. The CDR3 reads CASSLYIQDSEAFF. For the CDR3, the DNA is TGTGCCAGCAGCCTATATATCCAGGACAGTGAAGCTTTCTTT.

This clone was observed once. The J gene is TRBJ2-1, the V gene TRBV28, with D maybe TRBD2 (6 bases). The V end lost 2 bases, the J end lost 4 bases, and 18 bases lay between the germline ends. Germline lookup yields CDR1 MDHEN and CDR2 SYDVKM. This CDR3 has 17 residues. In DNA, the CDR3 is TGTGCCAGCAGTTTAGGGGGGATGCGACAGACATACAATGAGCAGTTCTTC. Amino acid sequence: CASSLGGMRQTYNEQFF.

This chain links TRBV16 with TRBJ2-1; the match to TRBD1 covers 8 bases. The germline V gene has CDR1 KGHSY and CDR2 FQNENV. The CDR3 is made up of 11 amino acids. V trimming: 4 bases; J trimming: 12 bases; junction bases outside the gene matches: 2. CDR3 loop: CASSRGTGQFF. In DNA, the CDR3 is TGTGCCAGCAGCCGCGGGACAGGGCAGTTCTTC.

In the case of this clone: A junction end diverges from the germline sequence, so it may reflect a read error. The genes are TRBV7-7 and TRBJ2-2, with a tentative D call TRBD1 (8 bases). Germline V gene sequence: CDR1 SSHAT, CDR2 FNYEAQ (reference sequence). The CDR3 loop spans 18 amino acids. CDR3 DNA: TGTGCTAGCAGCCGGGGGGCTATCAGGGGGCGTGCCACCGGGGAGCTGTTTTTT. Translating it yields CASSRGAIRGRATGELFF.

The chain is built from TRBV5-6 and TRBJ1-1; D is unresolved. V lost 0 bases and J lost 3, with 6 bases in between. The germline V gene encodes CDR1 SGHDT and CDR2 YYEEEE. CDR3 length equals 13 residues. CDR3 DNA sequence: TGTGCCAGCAGCTTGGGTTTTCACACTGAAGCTTTCTTT. Amino acids: CASSLGFHTEAFF.

The gene calls are TRBV15 and TRBJ2-7; 8 bases match TRBD2. J gave up 3 bases and V 3 bases, and 10 bases lay outside the gene matches. Germline lookup yields CDR1 LNHNV and CDR2 YYDKDF (reference sequence). The CDR3 runs to 16 residues. The CDR3: CATSSGTSRVGYEQYF. The DNA of the CDR3 is TGTGCCACCAGCAGCGGGACTAGTCGGGTGGGCTACGAGCAGTACTTC.

This clone came up a few times. The chain combines TRBV9 with TRBJ2-1; 13 nucleotides align to TRBD2. In germline, CDR1 is SGDLS, CDR2 YYNGEE. The CDR3 covers 15 residues. J gave up 7 bases and V 2 bases, and 3 bases lay outside the gene matches. The CDR3 reads CASSVTSGRGNEQFF. In DNA form, the CDR3 reads TGTGCCAGCAGCGTCACTAGCGGGAGGGGGAATGAGCAGTTCTTC.

The rearrangement links TRBV6-6 to TRBJ2-7; unclear D gene. The CDR3 loop spans 15 amino acids. The ends were cut back, 2 bases at V and 2 bases at J, with 13 bases in the middle. Germline V gives CDR1 MNHNY, CDR2 SVGAGI (reference sequence). CDR3 residues: CASSYGWAETYEQYF. CDR3 in DNA: TGTGCCAGCAGTTACGGTTGGGCGGAAACCTACGAGCAGTACTTC.

This chain uses TRBV28 with TRBJ2-4, with D hard to call. The CDR3 loop spans 16 amino acids. V was shortened by 6 bases and J by 0 bases, with 15 bases between the two germline ends. The germline V gene encodes CDR1 MDHEN and CDR2 SYDVKM. As DNA, the CDR3 is TGTGCCAGCAGCCCAAACCCAGTCCTAGCCAAAAACATTCAGTACTTC. Encoded protein: CASSPNPVLAKNIQYF.

Details on this clone: A much larger clone lies a single base off, so this may be a read error. The chain uses TRBV18 and TRBJ1-1; 8 bases fit TRBD1. CDR3 length: 16 amino acids. CDR1 and CDR2 from the germline V gene are KGHSH and LQKENI. CDR3: CAGSQGAGLDYTEAFF. The CDR3 region has the DNA TGTGCCGGCTCGCAGGGGGCTGGGTTAGATTACACTGAAGCTTTCTTT.

This rearrangement joins TRBV29-1 to TRBJ2-2, with D possibly being TRBD1 or TRBD2 (6 bases each). CDR1 SQVTM and CDR2 ANQGSEA come from the germline V gene. Between the trimmed V and J ends, which lost 4 bases and 2 bases, there was a span of 17 bases. The CDR3 loop spans 16 amino acids. The CDR3 reads CSVGIWGARNTGELFF. The CDR3 DNA follows: TGCAGCGTTGGTATTTGGGGGGCGCGTAACACCGGGGAGCTGTTTTTT.

The rearrangement uses TRBV4-2 and TRBJ2-7; D is perhaps TRBD2 (7 bases). Germline V CDR1 and CDR2: LGHNA, YNFKEQ. The V end was cut by 3 bases, the J end by 0 bases, with 18 bases between. CDR3 size: 17 residues. The CDR3 sequence: CASSQGALAVSSYEQYF. CDR3 sequence (DNA): TGTGCCAGCAGCCAGGGGGCGCTAGCGGTGAGCTCCTACGAGCAGTACTTC.

This clone occurred a few times. The chain uses TRBV7-9 and TRBJ1-1, with 7 positions matching TRBD1. J gave up 1 base and V 5 bases, and 7 bases lay outside the gene matches. CDR3 length: 15 residues. CDR1 SEHNR and CDR2 FQNEAQ come from the germline V gene (reference sequence). In DNA, the CDR3 is TGTGCCAGCAGCGAATGGACAGGTACGAACACTGAAGCTTTCTTT. Translating it yields CASSEWTGTNTEAFF.

The chain combines TRBV29-1 with TRBJ1-4; 11 bases line up with TRBD1. Germline values: CDR1 SQVTM, CDR2 ANQGSEA. The CDR3 length is 11 residues. After removal of 4 bases from V and 14 bases from J, the junction contained 3 bases not matched to a gene. The CDR3 spells CSVADRGHLFF. CDR3 nucleotide sequence: TGCAGCGTTGCGGACAGGGGGCATCTGTTTTTT.

About this clone: The same CDR3 can be traced to other DNA sequences in this sample. The chain links TRBV7-9 to TRBJ2-3; D ambiguous. Looked up from germline, CDR1 is SEHNR and CDR2 is FQNEAQ (reference sequence). The V and J ends lost 2 bases and 4 bases respectively, with 7 bases between them. The CDR3 runs to 13 residues. CDR3 DNA sequence: TGTGCCAGCAGCTTAAGAGGCGCAGATACGCAGTATTTT. Translation: CASSLRGADTQYF.

The V and J genes are TRBV9 and TRBJ2-1; the D is unclear. The CDR3 sequence is 13 residues long. Trimming left V 3 bases short and J 3 bases short, with 7 bases between. The V gene's germline CDR1 is SGDLS and CDR2 YYNGEE. The CDR3 bases are TGTGCCAGCAGCGAACAAAACTACAATGAGCAGTTCTTC. Its protein is CASSEQNYNEQFF.

The V call is TRBV28, the J call TRBJ2-3; D uncertain. Germline V lookup: CDR1 MDHEN, CDR2 SYDVKM. V was cut by 7 bases and J by 2 bases, with 7 bases left in between. This CDR3 is 12 amino acids long. The CDR3 nucleotides read TGTGCCAGCAACCGGCCCACAGATACGCAGTATTTT. This sequence encodes CASNRPTDTQYF.

V and J are TRBV5-1 and TRBJ2-4; D call uncertain. Germline loops: CDR1 SGHRS, CDR2 YFSETQ. The CDR3 covers 14 residues. V lost 5 bases, J lost 0 bases, and 9 bases lay in between. In nucleotides, the CDR3 is TGCGCCAGCAGGAGTGGCCTAGCCAAAAACATTCAGTACTTC. It translates to CASRSGLAKNIQYF.

Details on this clone: At one end, the junction sequence differs from germline, possibly due to a read error. The chain employs TRBV30 and TRBJ1-2, with D uncertain. The CDR3 is 13 residues long. The germline CDR1 and CDR2 sequences are GTSNPN and SVGIG (reference sequence). The CDR3: CAYKLTRGYDYTF. CDR3 nucleotides: TGTGCCTATAAACTAACCCGGGGATATGACTACACCTTC.

V usage is TRBV4-1 and J usage is TRBJ2-5; 11 nucleotides agree with TRBD1. CDR3 length: 17 amino acids. CDR1 and CDR2 (germline): MGHRA, YSYEKL. V lost 0 bases to trimming and J lost 5 bases; unmatched junction nucleotides: 8. For the CDR3, the DNA is TGCGCCAGCAGCCAAGACCCCGGACAGGGGGCATGGGAGACCCAGTACTTC. Its translation: CASSQDPGQGAWETQYF.

A note on this clone: The same CDR3 is also encoded by other DNA sequences in this sample. The chain recombines TRBV6-5 with TRBJ1-1; TRBD1 might be the D (6 bases). Germline V gene data show CDR1 as MNHEY and CDR2 as SVGAGI. Between the trimmed V and J ends, which lost 3 bases and 0 bases, there was a span of 11 bases. CDR3 length: 15 amino acids. The CDR3 region is CASSYSGAMNTEAFF. CDR3 nucleotide sequence: TGTGCCAGCAGTTATTCAGGGGCCATGAACACTGAAGCTTTCTTT.

This clone was detected only once. This sequence joins TRBV28 and TRBJ2-1; D ambiguous. The CDR3 consists of 15 residues. Trimming took 7 bases from V and 2 from J, leaving 15 bases between them. Germline V gives CDR1 MDHEN, CDR2 SYDVKM. The CDR3, as DNA: TGTGCCAGCACCCCGGCCCCCGGTACCTACAATGAGCAGTTCTTC. Translating gives CASTPAPGTYNEQFF.

The genes are TRBV14 and TRBJ2-7, with 10 bases aligning to TRBD2. With V trimmed by 3 bases and J by 0 bases, 5 bases remained unmatched. The CDR3 is 16 amino acids. CDR1 is SGHDN and CDR2 is FVKESK in the germline V gene. The CDR3 DNA reads as TGTGCCAGCAGCCAGAGGACTAGCGGTAGCTCCTACGAGCAGTACTTC. Protein sequence: CASSQRTSGSSYEQYF.

As concerns this clone: Only one base separates this from a far larger clonotype, so it likely reflects a read error. J is TRBJ1-5 and V is TRBV30, with D unclear. CDR3 length: 15 residues. Germline assignment: CDR1 GTSNPN and CDR2 SVGIG (reference sequence). The V end lost 2 bases, the J end lost 0 bases, and 11 bases lay between the germline ends. CDR3 protein: CAWSLTVPSNQPQHF. Here the CDR3 DNA reads TGTGCCTGGAGTCTGACGGTGCCTAGCAATCAGCCCCAGCATTTT.

V usage is TRBV30 and J usage is TRBJ2-7; 10 bases match TRBD2. Germline V gene lookup returns CDR1 GTSNPN and CDR2 SVGIG (reference sequence). This CDR3 has 15 residues. V shed 0 bases and J 4 bases; nucleotides not matched to a gene: 6. The CDR3 region is CAWSVQLAGLYEQYF. As DNA, the CDR3 is TGTGCCTGGAGTGTACAACTAGCGGGACTTTACGAGCAGTACTTC.